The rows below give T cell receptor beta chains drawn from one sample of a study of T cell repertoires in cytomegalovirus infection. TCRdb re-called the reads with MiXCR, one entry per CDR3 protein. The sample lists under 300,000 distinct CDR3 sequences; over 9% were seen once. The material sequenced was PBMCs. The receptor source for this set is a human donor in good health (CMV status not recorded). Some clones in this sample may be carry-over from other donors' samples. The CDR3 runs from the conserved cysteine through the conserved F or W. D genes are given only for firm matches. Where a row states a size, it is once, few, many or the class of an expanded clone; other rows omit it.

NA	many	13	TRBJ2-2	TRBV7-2	TGTGCCAGCAGCTTAGCGGTCCCCGGGGAGCTGTTTTTT	CASSLAVPGELFF
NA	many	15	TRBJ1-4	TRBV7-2	TGTGCCAGCAGCTCGTCAGGGCGAGGGGATGAAAAACTGTTTTTT	CASSSSGRGDEKLFF
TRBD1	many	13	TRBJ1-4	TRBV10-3	TGTGCCATCGCCGAGGACAGGGGTGAAAAACTGTTTTTT	CAIAEDRGEKLFF
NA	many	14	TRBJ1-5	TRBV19	TGTGCCAGTAGTATAGGAGGGAACTATCAGCCCCAGCATTTT	CASSIGGNYQPQHF
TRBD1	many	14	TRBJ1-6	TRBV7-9	TGTGCCAGCAGCCCCGGGACAGAGAGCTCACCCCTCCACTTT	CASSPGTESSPLHF
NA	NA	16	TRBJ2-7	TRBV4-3	TGCGCCAGCAGCCAAGATTACCGGACGGCCAACTACGAGCAGTACTTC	CASSQDYRTANYEQYF
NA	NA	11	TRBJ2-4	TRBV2	TGTGCCAGCAGGCAGGGCGAGGTAAAGTACTTC	CASRQGEVKYF
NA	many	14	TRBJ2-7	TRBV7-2	TGTGCCAGCAGCTCGGGACTCTCGTTCTACGAGCAGTACTTC	CASSSGLSFYEQYF
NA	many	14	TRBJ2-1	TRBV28	TGTGCCAGCAGTTTTCCGGCGGGTCACAATGAGCAGTTCTTC	CASSFPAGHNEQFF
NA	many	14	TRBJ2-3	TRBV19	TGTGCCAGCGTCCCCAGGGGACGCACAGATACGCAGTATTTT	CASVPRGRTDTQYF
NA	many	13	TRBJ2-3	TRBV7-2	TGTGCCAGCGGACTGGCAGGCGCAGATACGCAGTATTTT	CASGLAGADTQYF
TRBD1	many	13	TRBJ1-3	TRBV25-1	TGTGCCAGTCGACGGACAGGGGATGACACCATATATTTT	CASRRTGDDTIYF
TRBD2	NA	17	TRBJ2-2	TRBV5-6	TGTGCCAGCAGGTTACTAAGCGGGAGGGCCCGGACCGGGGAGCTGTTTTTT	CASRLLSGRARTGELFF
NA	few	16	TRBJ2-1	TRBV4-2	TGTGCCAGCAGCCAAGATAGCGTGCGGAGGGTCCATGAGCAGTTCTTC	CASSQDSVRRVHEQFF
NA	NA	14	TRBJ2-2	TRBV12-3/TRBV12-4	TGTGCCAGCAGTTTAGGGGGGGACACCGGGGAGCTGTTTTTT	CASSLGGDTGELFF
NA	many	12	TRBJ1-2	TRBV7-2	TGTGCCAGCAGCTCCTCCTCCTATGGCTACACCTTC	CASSSSSYGYTF
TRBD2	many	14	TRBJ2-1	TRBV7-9	TGTGCCAGCAGACATCCCGGGAGGGCCGATGAGCAGTTCTTC	CASRHPGRADEQFF
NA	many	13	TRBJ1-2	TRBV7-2	TGTGCCAGCAGTCAGCCAGGCCTCTATGGCTACACCTTC	CASSQPGLYGYTF
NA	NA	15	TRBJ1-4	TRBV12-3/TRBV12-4	TGTGCCAGCAGGAGCAGAGGGTCGACGGGTGAAAAACTGTTTTTT	CASRSRGSTGEKLFF
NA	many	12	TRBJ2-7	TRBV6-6	TGTGCCAGCAGCCCCGAGGGTTACGAGCAGTACTTC	CASSPEGYEQYF
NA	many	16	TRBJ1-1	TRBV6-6	TGTGCCAGCAGTTACTCCGACAGAGTCATGAACACTGAAGCTTTCTTT	CASSYSDRVMNTEAFF